This TCR beta chain originates from a study of human T cells and chemical hapten exposure. Time point noted: patch test 1, 2 weeks after DPC sensitization. Treatment in this sample: therapeutic diphenylcyclopropenone sensitization with weekly scalp DPC. TCRdb independently ran MiXCR on the RACE reads; one entry per CDR3 protein. Of 100,000 or so distinct CDR3 sequences listed, roughly a tenth are singletons. The J segment lost 10 bases and the V segment lost 5 bases, leaving 5 bases of the junction unmatched. The CDR3 sequence is 13 residues long. Germline V CDR1 and CDR2: SNHLY, FYNNEI. The clonotype originates from a man aged 35 to 55 with alopecia areata. Some clones in this sample may be carry-over from other donors' samples. This sample comprised whole blood, obtained in connection with sensitization to the hapten diphenylcyclopropenone (DPC). The chain links TRBV2 to TRBJ2-1; 10 bases fit TRBD1. CDR3 region: CASSFDRGREQFF. CDR3 coding DNA: TGTGCCAGCAGTTTTGACAGGGGGCGCGAGCAGTTCTTC.